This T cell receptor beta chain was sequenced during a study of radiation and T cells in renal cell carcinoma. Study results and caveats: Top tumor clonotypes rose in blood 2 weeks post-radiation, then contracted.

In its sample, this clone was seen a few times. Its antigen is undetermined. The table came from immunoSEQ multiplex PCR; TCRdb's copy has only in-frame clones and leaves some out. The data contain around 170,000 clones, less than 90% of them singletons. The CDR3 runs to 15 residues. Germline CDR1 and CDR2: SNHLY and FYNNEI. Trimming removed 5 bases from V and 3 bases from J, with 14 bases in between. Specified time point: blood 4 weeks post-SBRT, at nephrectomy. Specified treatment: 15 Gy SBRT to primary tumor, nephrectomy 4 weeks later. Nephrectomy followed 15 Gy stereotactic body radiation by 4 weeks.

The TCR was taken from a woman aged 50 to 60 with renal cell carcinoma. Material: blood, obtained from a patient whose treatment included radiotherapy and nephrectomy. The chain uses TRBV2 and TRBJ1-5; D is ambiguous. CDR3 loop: CASSRNEQFNQPQHF. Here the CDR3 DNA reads TGTGCCAGCAGTCGGAATGAACAGTTCAATCAGCCCCAGCATTTT.